This entry concerns a single T cell receptor beta chain. Its antigen remains unidentified. The record originates from a study of shared clonotypes between healthy human individuals. The study's findings and limits: Sequencing depth was expected to influence donor clonotype sharing. The genetic and exposure-history diversity represented was limited by few donors. Estimated clonotype richness was generally higher in naive than memory subsets.

Profiling relied on immunoSEQ multiplex PCR, and the TCRdb table lists in-frame clones only, not all of them. The sample includes over a million clones, around 76% seen only once; the top ten take 1.4%. The receptor was isolated from a man aged 18 to 29 in good health. The specimen sequenced was memory CD4+ T cells sorted from blood. As to subset: CD45RA-negative fraction.

The CDR3 sequence is CASSYLRDDQPQHF. As DNA, the CDR3 is TGTGCCAGCAGTTATTTAAGGGATGATCAGCCCCAGCATTTT. The chain employs TRBV6-5 and TRBJ1-5; D is ambiguous. The germline V gene has CDR1 MNHEY and CDR2 SVGAGI. The ends were cut back, 3 bases at V and 5 bases at J, with 11 bases in the middle. This CDR3 has 14 residues.